This entry lists 9 T cell receptor beta chains sequenced from one sample in a study of cytomegalovirus exposure and HLA in healthy donors. Sequencing used immunoSEQ multiplex PCR; TCRdb keeps in-frame clones, though not all of them. Of 130,000 to 150,000 clones listed, approximately 85% are singletons. The sample comprised PBMCs. These receptors originate from a woman aged 25 to 45 in good health and CMV-seronegative.

V usage is TRBV7-6 and J usage is TRBJ1-1; D unclear. Trimming left V 3 bases short and J 5 bases short, with 10 bases between. Germline V CDR1 and CDR2: SGHVS, FNYEAQ. The CDR3 is made up of 13 amino acids. As DNA, the CDR3 is TGTGCCAGCAGCTTGCGTTACGGGACTGAAGCTTTCTTT. Amino acids: CASSLRYGTEAFF.

This clone occurred a few times. The chain employs TRBV19 and TRBJ1-3; 7 bases agree with TRBD1. Germline V CDR1 and CDR2: LNHDA, SQIVND (reference sequence). V lost 4 bases, J lost 2 bases, and 5 bases stayed unmatched. This CDR3 contains 15 residues. The chain's CDR3 is CASSTAGTAGNTIYF. DNA of the CDR3: TGTGCCAGTAGTACAGCCGGGACAGCTGGAAACACCATATATTTT. Drawing the rest from reference TRBV19 and TRBJ1-3, the complete variable domain is DGGITQSPKYLFRKEGQNVTLSCEQNLNHDAMYWYRQDPGQGLRLIYYSQIVNDFQKGDIAEGYSVSREKKESFPLTVTSAQKNPTAFYLCASSTAGTAGNTIYFGEGSWLTVV.

The chain couples TRBV5-1 to TRBJ2-7; the D gene is possibly TRBD2 (6 bases). Germline assignment: CDR1 SGHRS and CDR2 YFSETQ. The CDR3 length is 13 residues. V lost 0 bases and J 6 bases, leaving 10 bases between the germline ends. The CDR3 DNA reads as TGCGCCAGCAGCTTGGAGCGGGCGGGCGAGCAGTACTTC. It yields the protein CASSLERAGEQYF.

The chain carries TRBV18 and TRBJ2-7, with 13 bases matching TRBD2. CDR3 length equals 15 residues. V was clipped by 4 bases and J by 7 bases; unmatched bases: 7. CDR1 is KGHSH and CDR2 is LQKENI in the germline V gene. The CDR3 region has the DNA TGTGCCAGCTCACTAACTAGCGGGGGGGCCGGGGAGCAGTACTTC. Translated: CASSLTSGGAGEQYF.

This clone was found once. The J gene is TRBJ2-7, the V gene TRBV5-5; TRBD2 agrees at 7 bases. V gave up 0 bases and J gave up 3 bases; unmatched junction bases: 3. The CDR3 spans 14 residues. Germline values: CDR1 SGHKS, CDR2 YYEKEE (reference sequence). The chain's CDR3 is CASSLGGGGYEQYF. The DNA for the CDR3 is TGTGCCAGCAGCTTGGGGGGCGGGGGCTACGAGCAGTACTTC.

In nucleotides, the CDR3 is TGTGCCAGCTCCCGGGGGGGCGGGGCGAACACCGGGGAGCTGTTTTTT. Encoded protein: CASSRGGGANTGELFF. The chain links TRBV27 to TRBJ2-2; the match to TRBD2 covers 8 bases. In germline, CDR1 is MNHEY, CDR2 SMNVEV (reference sequence). CDR3 length: 16 amino acids. The V and J ends lost 8 bases and 0 bases, in that order; junction bases with no gene match: 8.

This chain uses TRBV25-1 with TRBJ1-2; D is undetermined. CDR3 length: 17 amino acids. Germline CDR1 and CDR2: MGHDK and SYGVNS. Trimming left V 2 bases short and J 3 bases short, with 19 bases between. The CDR3 bases are TGTGCCAGCAGTGAACCAAGGTCCAGCACTAAGTACTATGGCTACACCTTC. This gives the protein CASSEPRSSTKYYGYTF.

This clone was seen more than once but under ten times. This rearrangement joins TRBV28 to TRBJ1-2, with 7 bases matching TRBD1. The germline CDR1 and CDR2 sequences are MDHEN and SYDVKM. The CDR3 is 12 residues long. With 5 bases clipped from V and 5 bases from J, the junction kept 2 bases outside the gene matches. The DNA for the CDR3 is TGTGCCAGCAGTCAACAGGGGTATGGCTACACCTTC. Translation: CASSQQGYGYTF.

The genes are TRBV5-6 and TRBJ2-5; D is uncertain. This CDR3 has 11 residues. The ends were cut back, 2 bases at V and 5 bases at J, with 4 bases in the middle. Germline V gives CDR1 SGHDT, CDR2 YYEEEE. CDR3 coding DNA: TGTGCCAGCAGCTTTCTTGAGACCCAGTACTTC. This encodes CASSFLETQYF.